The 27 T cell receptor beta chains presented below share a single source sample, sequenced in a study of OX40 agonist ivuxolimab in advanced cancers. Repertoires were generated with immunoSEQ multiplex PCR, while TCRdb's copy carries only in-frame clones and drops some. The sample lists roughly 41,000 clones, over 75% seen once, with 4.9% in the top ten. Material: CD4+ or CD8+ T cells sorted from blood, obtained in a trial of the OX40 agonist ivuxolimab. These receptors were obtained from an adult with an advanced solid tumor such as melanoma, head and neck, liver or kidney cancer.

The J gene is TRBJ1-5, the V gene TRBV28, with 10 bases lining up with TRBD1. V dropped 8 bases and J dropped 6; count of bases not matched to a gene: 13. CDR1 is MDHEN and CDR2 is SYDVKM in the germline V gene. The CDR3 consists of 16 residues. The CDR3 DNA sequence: TGTGCCAGCGCCGGCCCCCGACAGGGGGCAGGTCAGCCCCAGCATTTT. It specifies CASAGPRQGAGQPQHF. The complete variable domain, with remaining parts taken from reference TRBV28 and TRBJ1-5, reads DVKVTQSSRYLVKRTGEKVFLECVQDMDHENMFWYRQDPGLGLRLIYFSYDVKMKEKGDIPEGYSVSREKKERFSLILESASTNQTSMYLCASAGPRQGAGQPQHFGDGTRLSIL.

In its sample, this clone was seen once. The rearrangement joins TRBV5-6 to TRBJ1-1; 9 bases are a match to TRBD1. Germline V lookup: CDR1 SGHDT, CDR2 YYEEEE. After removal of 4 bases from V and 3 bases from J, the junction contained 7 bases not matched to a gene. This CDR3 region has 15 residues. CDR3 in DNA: TGTGCCAGCAGCCCGGGACAGGGACCCTACACTGAAGCTTTCTTT. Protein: CASSPGQGPYTEAFF.

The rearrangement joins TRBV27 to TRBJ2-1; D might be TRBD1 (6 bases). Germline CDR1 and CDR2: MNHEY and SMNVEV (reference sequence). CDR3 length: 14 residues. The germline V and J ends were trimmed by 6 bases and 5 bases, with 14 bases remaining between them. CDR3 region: CASSPGTTHNEQFF. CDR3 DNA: TGTGCCAGCAGCCCCGGGACAACTCACAATGAGCAGTTCTTC.

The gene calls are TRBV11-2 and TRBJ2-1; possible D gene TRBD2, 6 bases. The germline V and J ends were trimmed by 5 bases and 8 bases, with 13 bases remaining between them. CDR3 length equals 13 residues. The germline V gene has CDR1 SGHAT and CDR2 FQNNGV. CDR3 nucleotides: TGTGCCAGCAGCGAGCGGCGGGGCGATGAGCAGTTCTTC. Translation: CASSERRGDEQFF.

In DNA, the CDR3 is TGTGCCAGCAGTGACCAGCTAAACACGGGACAGGGTGTCTATGGCTACACCTTC. It encodes CASSDQLNTGQGVYGYTF. The genes are TRBV6-4 and TRBJ1-2; 9 bases are shared with TRBD1. Germline V CDR1 and CDR2: MRHNA, SNTAGT. V was clipped by 2 bases and J by 4 bases; unmatched bases: 14. The CDR3 length is 18 residues.

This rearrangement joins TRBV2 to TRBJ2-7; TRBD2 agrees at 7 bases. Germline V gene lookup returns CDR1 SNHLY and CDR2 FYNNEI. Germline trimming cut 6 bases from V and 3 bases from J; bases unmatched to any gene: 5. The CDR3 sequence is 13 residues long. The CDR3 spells CASRLAALYEQYF. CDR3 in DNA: TGTGCCAGCAGGCTAGCGGCCCTCTACGAGCAGTACTTC. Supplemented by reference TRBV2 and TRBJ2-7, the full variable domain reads EPEVTQTPSHQVTQMGQEVILRCVPISNHLYFYWYRQILGQKVEFLVSFYNNEISEKSEIFDDQFSVERPDGSNFTLKIRSTKLEDSAMYFCASRLAALYEQYFGPGTRLTVT.

CDR3 bases: TGTGCCAGCAGTTTTGGACAAGGTCCCTACAATGAGCAGTTCTTC. This codes for CASSFGQGPYNEQFF. The chain uses TRBV28 and TRBJ2-1; D is possibly TRBD1 (5 bases). CDR3 length equals 15 residues. V was shortened by 3 bases and J by 2 bases, with 11 bases between the two germline ends. From germline, CDR1 is MDHEN and CDR2 SYDVKM.

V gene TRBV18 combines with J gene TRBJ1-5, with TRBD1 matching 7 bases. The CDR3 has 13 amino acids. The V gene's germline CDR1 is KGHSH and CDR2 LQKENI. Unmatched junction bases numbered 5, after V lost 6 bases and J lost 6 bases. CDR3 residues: CASSQGGAQPQHF. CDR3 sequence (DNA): TGTGCCAGCTCCCAGGGGGGGGCTCAGCCCCAGCATTTT.

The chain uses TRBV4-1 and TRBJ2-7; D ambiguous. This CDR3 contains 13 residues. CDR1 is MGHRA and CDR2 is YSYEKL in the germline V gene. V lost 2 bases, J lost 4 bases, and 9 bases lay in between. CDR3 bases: TGCGCCAGCAGCCAACCGGGCCCATACGAGCAGTACTTC. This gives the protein CASSQPGPYEQYF.

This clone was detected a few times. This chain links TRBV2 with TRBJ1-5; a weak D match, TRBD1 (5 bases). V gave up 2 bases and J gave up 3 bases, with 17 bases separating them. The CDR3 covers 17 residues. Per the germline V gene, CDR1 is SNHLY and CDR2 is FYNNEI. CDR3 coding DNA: TGTGCCAGCAGTGAAACGAGACCCGGGACGGTCAATCAGCCCCAGCATTTT. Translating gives CASSETRPGTVNQPQHF.

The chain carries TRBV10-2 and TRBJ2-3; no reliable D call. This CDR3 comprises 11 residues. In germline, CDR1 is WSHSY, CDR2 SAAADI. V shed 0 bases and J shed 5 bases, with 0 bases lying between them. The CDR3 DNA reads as TGCGCCAGCAGTGAGTCAGATACGCAGTATTTT. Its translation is CASSESDTQYF.

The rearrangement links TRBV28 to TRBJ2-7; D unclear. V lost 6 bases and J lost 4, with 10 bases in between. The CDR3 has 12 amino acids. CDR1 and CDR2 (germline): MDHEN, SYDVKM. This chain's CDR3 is CASSSNSYEQYV. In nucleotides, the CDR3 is TGTGCCAGCAGCTCTAACAGTTACGAGCAGTACGTC.

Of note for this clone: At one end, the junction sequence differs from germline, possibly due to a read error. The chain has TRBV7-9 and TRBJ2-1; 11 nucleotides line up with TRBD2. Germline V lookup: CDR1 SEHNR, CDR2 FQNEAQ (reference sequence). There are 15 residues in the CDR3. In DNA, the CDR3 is TGTGCCAGCAGCGTAGCGGGAGGGTCCTATGGTGAGCAGTTCTTC. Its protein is CASSVAGGSYGEQFF.

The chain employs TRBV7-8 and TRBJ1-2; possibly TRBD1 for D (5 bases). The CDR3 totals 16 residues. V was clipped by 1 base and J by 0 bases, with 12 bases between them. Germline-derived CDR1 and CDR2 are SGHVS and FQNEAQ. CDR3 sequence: CASSLGRGGANYGYTF. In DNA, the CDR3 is TGTGCCAGCAGCTTAGGACGCGGGGGTGCTAACTATGGCTACACCTTC.

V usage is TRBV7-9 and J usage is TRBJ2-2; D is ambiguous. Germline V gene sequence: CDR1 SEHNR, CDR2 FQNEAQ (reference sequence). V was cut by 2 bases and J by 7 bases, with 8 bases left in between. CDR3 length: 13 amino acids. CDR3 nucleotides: TGTGCCAGCAGCTTAACTGCCATCGGGGAGCTGTTTTTT. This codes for CASSLTAIGELFF.

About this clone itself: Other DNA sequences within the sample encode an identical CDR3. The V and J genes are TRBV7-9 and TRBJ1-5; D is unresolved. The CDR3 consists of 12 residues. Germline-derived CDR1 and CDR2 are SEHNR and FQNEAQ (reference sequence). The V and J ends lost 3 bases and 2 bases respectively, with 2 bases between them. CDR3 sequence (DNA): TGTGCCAGCAGCTTGGGCAATCAGCCCCAGCATTTT. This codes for CASSLGNQPQHF.

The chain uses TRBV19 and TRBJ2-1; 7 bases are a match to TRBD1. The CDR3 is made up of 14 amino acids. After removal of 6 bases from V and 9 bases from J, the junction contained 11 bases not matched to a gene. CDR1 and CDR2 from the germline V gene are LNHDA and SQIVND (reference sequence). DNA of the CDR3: TGTGCCAGTAGCCTGTCAGGGGGATCTGTTGAGCAGTTCTTC. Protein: CASSLSGGSVEQFF. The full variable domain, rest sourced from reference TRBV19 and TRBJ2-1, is DGGITQSPKYLFRKEGQNVTLSCEQNLNHDAMYWYRQDPGQGLRLIYYSQIVNDFQKGDIAEGYSVSREKKESFPLTVTSAQKNPTAFYLCASSLSGGSVEQFFGPGTRLTVL.

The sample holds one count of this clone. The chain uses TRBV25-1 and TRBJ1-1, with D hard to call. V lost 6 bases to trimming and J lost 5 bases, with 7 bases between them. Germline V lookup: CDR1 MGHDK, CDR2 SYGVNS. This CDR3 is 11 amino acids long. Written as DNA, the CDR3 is TGTGCCAGCAGGGGAGGTACTGAAGCTTTCTTT. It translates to CASRGGTEAFF.

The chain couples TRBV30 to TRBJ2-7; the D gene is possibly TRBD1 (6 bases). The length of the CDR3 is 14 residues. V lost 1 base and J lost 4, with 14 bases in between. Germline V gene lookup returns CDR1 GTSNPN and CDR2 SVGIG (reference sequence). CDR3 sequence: CAWSGGQGWYEQYF. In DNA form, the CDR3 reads TGTGCCTGGAGTGGGGGGCAGGGTTGGTACGAGCAGTACTTC.

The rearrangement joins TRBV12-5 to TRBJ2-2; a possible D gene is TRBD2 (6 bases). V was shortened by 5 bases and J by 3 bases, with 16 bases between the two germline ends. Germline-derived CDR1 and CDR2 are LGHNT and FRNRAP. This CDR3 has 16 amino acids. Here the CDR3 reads CASGLIGTGDTGELFF. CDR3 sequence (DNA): TGTGCTAGTGGTCTTATTGGGACGGGAGACACCGGGGAGCTGTTTTTT. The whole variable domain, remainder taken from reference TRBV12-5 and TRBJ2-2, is DARVTQTPRHKVTEMGQEVTMRCQPILGHNTVFWYRQTMMQGLELLAYFRNRAPLDDSGMPKDRFSAEMPDATLATLKIQPSEPRDSAVYFCASGLIGTGDTGELFFGEGSRLTVL.

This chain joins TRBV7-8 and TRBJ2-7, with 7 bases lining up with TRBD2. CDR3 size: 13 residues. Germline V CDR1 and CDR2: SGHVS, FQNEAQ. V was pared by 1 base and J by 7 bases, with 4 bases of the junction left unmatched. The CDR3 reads CASSLEGGVEQYV. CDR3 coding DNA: TGTGCCAGCAGCTTAGAGGGAGGGGTTGAGCAGTACGTC.

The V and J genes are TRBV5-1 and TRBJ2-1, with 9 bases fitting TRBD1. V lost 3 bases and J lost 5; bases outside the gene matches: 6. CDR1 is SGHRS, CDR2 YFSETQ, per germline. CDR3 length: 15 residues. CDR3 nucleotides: TGCGCCAGCAGCTACACCGGGACAGGGAACAATGAGCAGTTCTTC. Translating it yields CASSYTGTGNNEQFF.

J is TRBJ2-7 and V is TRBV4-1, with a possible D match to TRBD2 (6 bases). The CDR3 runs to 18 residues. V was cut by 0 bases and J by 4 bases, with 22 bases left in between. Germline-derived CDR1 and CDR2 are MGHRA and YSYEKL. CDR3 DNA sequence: TGCGCCAGCAGCCAAGAAATTAATGCTGGAGGGCCTTTGTACGAGCAGTACTTC. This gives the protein CASSQEINAGGPLYEQYF.

CDR3 in amino acids: CASSIRENQPQHF. As DNA, the CDR3 is TGCGCCAGCAGCATTCGGGAGAATCAGCCCCAGCATTTT. The chain uses TRBV4-1 and TRBJ1-5, with D unclear. Trimming cost V 5 bases and J 4 bases, with 9 bases left between them. The germline V gene encodes CDR1 MGHRA and CDR2 YSYEKL. The CDR3 totals 13 residues.

The CDR3 DNA sequence: TGTGCCAGTAGTACGATCGAAGGAGTAGGCAATCAGCCCCAGCATTTT. Encoded protein: CASSTIEGVGNQPQHF. This chain joins TRBV19 and TRBJ1-5, with D uncertain. Germline V lookup: CDR1 LNHDA, CDR2 SQIVND (reference sequence). CDR3 length equals 16 residues. V was clipped by 4 bases and J by 2 bases, with 15 bases between them. Looking up the rest from reference TRBV19 and TRBJ1-5 gives the full variable domain: DGGITQSPKYLFRKEGQNVTLSCEQNLNHDAMYWYRQDPGQGLRLIYYSQIVNDFQKGDIAEGYSVSREKKESFPLTVTSAQKNPTAFYLCASSTIEGVGNQPQHFGDGTRLSIL.

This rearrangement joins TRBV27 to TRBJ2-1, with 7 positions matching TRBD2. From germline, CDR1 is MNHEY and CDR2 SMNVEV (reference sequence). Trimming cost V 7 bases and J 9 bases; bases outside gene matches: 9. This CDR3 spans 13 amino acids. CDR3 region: CASTQLGGIEQFF. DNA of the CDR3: TGTGCCAGCACCCAACTGGGGGGGATTGAGCAGTTCTTC.

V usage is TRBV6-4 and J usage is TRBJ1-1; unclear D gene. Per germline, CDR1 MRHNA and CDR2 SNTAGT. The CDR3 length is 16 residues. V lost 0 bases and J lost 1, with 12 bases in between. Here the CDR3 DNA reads TGTGCCAGCAGTGACTCGTACAGACTTCCGAACACTGAAGCTTTCTTT. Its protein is CASSDSYRLPNTEAFF.